These T cell receptor beta chains were read from a single sample in a study of shared clonotypes between healthy human individuals. TCRdb's copy holds only in-frame clones and misses some; the assay was immunoSEQ multiplex PCR. The table includes about half a million clones, approximately 77% detected once. Sequenced sample: PBMCs. The source of these receptors is a woman aged 40 to 49 in good health. Some clones in this sample may be carry-over from other donors' samples. CDR3s include the opening cysteine and the closing phenylalanine or tryptophan. A D gene is named only where the DNA matches it firmly. Size values are once, few and many counts, or a class for expanded clones, and some rows have none.

>-|TRBV6-6|few|TRBJ2-5
CASTRDQRETQYF
TGTGCCAGCACCCGGGACCAGAGGGAGACCCAGTACTTC
>TRBD2|TRBV18|-|TRBJ2-7
CASSPRISGSNSEQYF
TGTGCCAGCTCACCAAGGATTAGCGGGAGTAATTCCGAGCAGTACTTC
>TRBD1|TRBV5-4|-|TRBJ2-7
CASSFYRGTYEQYF
TGTGCCAGCAGCTTTTACAGGGGGACCTACGAGCAGTACTTC
>TRBD1|TRBV11-3|once|TRBJ1-2
CASSLDPADRGGYGYTF
TGTGCCAGCAGCTTAGATCCTGCTGACAGGGGTGGCTATGGCTACACCTTC
>-|TRBV7-8|-|TRBJ2-7
CASSRGSAYEQYF
TGTGCCAGCAGCCGAGGGTCCGCCTACGAGCAGTACTTC
>-|TRBV28|few|TRBJ2-7
CASSPADRSGYEQYF
TGTGCCAGCAGTCCCGCCGACAGGTCGGGCTACGAGCAGTACTTC
>TRBD1|TRBV28|-|TRBJ1-1
CASRPLPGQGVFYTEAFF
TGTGCCAGCAGGCCTCTTCCGGGACAGGGGGTCTTTTACACTGAAGCTTTCTTT
>-|TRBV18|-|TRBJ2-3
CASSPRADTQYF
TGTGCCAGCTCACCACGGGCGGATACGCAGTATTTT
>-|TRBV5-1|-|TRBJ2-7
CASSLERLLYEQYF
TGCGCCAGCAGCTTGGAACGGTTACTCTACGAGCAGTACTTC
>-|TRBV5-1|-|TRBJ2-3
CASSPGRGPPDTQYF
TGCGCCAGCAGCCCCGGCCGGGGCCCCCCAGATACGCAGTATTTT
>-|TRBV5-1|many|TRBJ2-7
CASSLLPNKDEQYF
TGCGCCAGCAGCCTACTACCGAACAAAGACGAGCAGTACTTC
>TRBD1|TRBV5-4|-|TRBJ2-7
CASSLFQGDAYEQYF
TGTGCCAGCAGCCTCTTCCAGGGGGATGCCTACGAGCAGTACTTC
>-|TRBV27|few|TRBJ2-2
CASSSPHQGTGELFF
TGTGCCAGCAGTTCACCTCACCAGGGAACCGGGGAGCTGTTTTTT
>TRBD1|TRBV7-2|once|TRBJ1-3
CASSLQGGSGNTIYF
TGTGCCAGCAGCCTCCAGGGGGGGTCTGGAAACACCATATATTTT
>-|TRBV19|once|TRBJ1-2
CASSMGARGYTF
TGTGCCAGTAGTATGGGGGCCCGGGGCTACACCTTC
>-|TRBV9|-|TRBJ2-5
CASSVATGHQETQYF
TGTGCCAGCAGCGTAGCTACGGGACACCAAGAGACCCAGTACTTC
>-|TRBV7-2|-|TRBJ2-6
CASSLTGPGANVLTF
TGTGCCAGCAGCTTGACAGGCCCCGGGGCCAACGTCCTGACTTTC
>-|TRBV9|-|TRBJ2-3
CASSAPRGTDTQYF
TGTGCCAGCAGCGCTCCTAGGGGCACAGATACGCAGTATTTT
>TRBD1|TRBV18|-|TRBJ1-5
CASSPPLGQGNNQPQHF
TGTGCCAGCTCACCACCATTGGGACAGGGAAACAATCAGCCCCAGCATTTT
>-|TRBV5-1|-|TRBJ2-1
CASSLEGSGTDEQFF
TGCGCCAGCAGCTTAGAAGGGTCGGGTACCGATGAGCAGTTCTTC
>-|TRBV18|few|TRBJ1-2
CASATDAGQRGYTF
TGTGCCAGCGCCACAGATGCGGGACAACGTGGCTACACCTTC
>-|TRBV30|-|TRBJ1-2
CAWTRVGPRGYTF
TGTGCCTGGACTCGTGTCGGTCCTCGGGGCTACACCTTC
>TRBD1|TRBV9|once|TRBJ2-5
CASSVSGTGGAGETQYF
TGTGCCAGCAGCGTGTCCGGGACAGGGGGCGCGGGAGAGACCCAGTACTTC
>-|TRBV7-9|once|TRBJ2-2
CASSSPLGMGGTGELFF
TGTGCCAGCAGCTCCCCTTTAGGAATGGGAGGCACCGGGGAGCTGTTTTTT
>-|TRBV2|-|TRBJ2-7
CASSEPPGEQYF
TGTGCCAGCAGTGAACCTCCGGGAGAGCAGTACTTC
>-|TRBV2|once|TRBJ1-1
CASGGIQGSTEAFF
TGTGCCAGCGGAGGGATCCAGGGAAGTACTGAAGCTTTCTTT
>-|TRBV5-1|-|TRBJ1-6
CASSLAVGQGKSPLHF
TGCGCCAGCAGCTTGGCCGTAGGGCAGGGCAAGTCACCCCTCCACTTT
>-|TRBV15|-|TRBJ1-2
CATSDNYGYTF
TGTGCCACCAGCGATAACTATGGCTACACCTTC
>TRBD2|TRBV9|-|TRBJ2-1
CASSVGLAEVNEQFF
TGTGCCAGCAGCGTCGGGCTAGCGGAGGTCAATGAGCAGTTCTTC
>-|TRBV29-1|-|TRBJ2-1
CSGLLSYNEQFF
TGCAGCGGCCTTCTCTCCTACAATGAGCAGTTCTTC
>-|TRBV5-1|-|TRBJ2-7
CASSFFPGESYEQYF
TGCGCCAGCAGCTTTTTTCCGGGAGAATCCTACGAGCAGTACTTC
>-|TRBV9|-|TRBJ2-1
CASSGDGPIFNEQFF
TGTGCCAGCAGCGGAGACGGGCCCATATTTAATGAGCAGTTCTTC
>-|TRBV5-8|-|TRBJ2-7
CASSPPVYEQYF
TGTGCCAGCAGCCCGCCAGTCTACGAGCAGTACTTC
>TRBD2|TRBV5-5|-|TRBJ2-7
CASSSTGTSNVYEQYF
TGTGCCAGCAGCTCCACCGGGACTAGCAATGTGTACGAGCAGTACTTC
>-|TRBV28|-|TRBJ2-1
CASSSSRPSPQFF
TGTGCCAGCAGTTCCTCCCGCCCCTCCCCGCAGTTCTTC
>-|TRBV6-1|few|TRBJ2-3
CASRRDFRGTDTQYF
TGTGCCAGCAGACGGGACTTCAGAGGCACAGATACGCAGTATTTT
>-|TRBV7-2|-|TRBJ2-1
CASSLEEGLAYNEQFF
TGTGCCAGCAGCTTAGAAGAGGGTCTTGCCTACAATGAGCAGTTCTTC
>-|TRBV9|-|TRBJ1-4
CASSAGYGGGEKLFF
TGTGCCAGCAGCGCGGGCTATGGGGGAGGTGAAAAACTGTTTTTT
>TRBD2|TRBV20-1|-|TRBJ2-3
CSEREGDTQYF
TGCAGTGAACGGGAGGGAGATACGCAGTATTTT
>TRBD2|TRBV11-2|-|TRBJ2-7
CASSLQASGRPHEQYF
TGTGCCAGCAGCTTACAGGCTAGCGGGAGGCCCCACGAGCAGTACTTC
>-|TRBV30|-|TRBJ2-5
CAWAIRRQTQYF
TGTGCCTGGGCGATTAGGCGTCAGACCCAGTACTTC
>-|TRBV7-9|-|TRBJ2-5
CASSLVPAETQYF
TGTGCCAGCAGCTTAGTTCCGGCCGAGACCCAGTACTTC
>TRBD1|TRBV4-1|-|TRBJ1-4
CASRRPGGASEKLFF
TGCGCCAGCCGAAGACCAGGGGGCGCGTCGGAAAAACTGTTTTTT
>-|TRBV7-3|-|TRBJ2-5
CASSSGQGETQYF
TGTGCCAGCAGCTCGGGGCAAGGAGAGACCCAGTACTTC